The clone carrying this T cell receptor (beta chain) has just a few counts. The TCRbeta library was prepared with unique molecular identifiers. Each CDR3 protein is one row after TCRdb ran MiXCR on the PCR reads. In the table there are about 830,000 distinct CDR3 sequences, about 16% of which are singletons. These data belong to a study of T-cell reconstitution after alpha-beta-depleted transplantation in children. Sequences were derived from PBMCs, mostly from graft donor cells, sampled 360 days after TCRalphabeta/CD19-depleted stem cell transplant. The source of this sequence is a male patient younger than 18 who had a stem cell transplant for acute lymphoblastic leukemia, so the T cells may come from the graft donor.

The DNA for the CDR3 is TGTGCCAGCAGGGGTCTAGCGCCCGGGGCCCAGTACTTC. Translating gives CASRGLAPGAQYF. The V call is TRBV6-1, the J call TRBJ2-5; possibly TRBD2 for D (6 bases). Germline values: CDR1 MNHNS, CDR2 SASEGT. The V gene lost 6 bases and the J gene lost 9 bases, with 17 bases spanning the gap. The CDR3 runs 13 residues.